The 28 T cell receptor beta chains below all came from one sample that was sequenced in a study of shared clonotypes between healthy human individuals (dated by TCRdb to about 2020). Libraries were made using the immunoSEQ multiplex PCR assay. TCRdb re-hosts the immuneACCESS table, in-frame sequences only. Its copies lack some clones; in the studies checked, an unresolved V gene accounts for under half of them, and the cause for the rest is not known. This sample comprises 950,000 to 1,300,000 clones, roughly 80% of them detected only once. The ten largest clones capture less than 1.5% of the sample. Sequenced input: memory CD4+ T cells sorted from blood. In light of the paper, this sample's cell subset or site label describes: CD45RA-negative fraction. The receptors derive from a man aged 18 to 35 in good health.

The gene calls are TRBV6-5 and TRBJ1-6; D unresolved. Germline V gives CDR1 MNHEY, CDR2 SVGAGI. The CDR3 is made up of 15 amino acids. Trimming stripped 7 bases from V and 5 bases from J, with 15 bases between. CDR3 coding DNA: TGTGCCAGCAAAGGATGGACTCCTAATAATTCACCCCTCCACTTT. This translates into CASKGWTPNNSPLHF.

This clone has only a few counts. The V call is TRBV5-1, the J call TRBJ1-6; D is uncertain. Trimming pared 7 bases from V and 5 bases from J, leaving 13 bases between. Germline CDR1 is SGHRS and CDR2 is YFSETQ. The CDR3 covers 14 residues. CDR3 protein: CASSRAGNNSPLHF. CDR3 sequence (DNA): TGCGCCAGCTCCCGGGCAGGCAATAATTCACCCCTCCACTTT.

This chain joins TRBV28 and TRBJ1-6; TRBD1 is a possible D gene (5 bases). CDR3 length equals 13 residues. The germline V gene has CDR1 MDHEN and CDR2 SYDVKM. The ends were cut back, 3 bases at V and 9 bases at J, with 9 bases in the middle. CDR3 sequence: CASSFAGGSPLHF. For the CDR3, the DNA is TGTGCCAGCAGTTTTGCTGGGGGTTCACCCCTCCACTTT. Full variable domain (rest looked up from reference TRBV28 and TRBJ1-6): DVKVTQSSRYLVKRTGEKVFLECVQDMDHENMFWYRQDPGLGLRLIYFSYDVKMKEKGDIPEGYSVSREKKERFSLILESASTNQTSMYLCASSFAGGSPLHFGNGTRLTVT.

The rearrangement links TRBV14 to TRBJ2-1, with D perhaps matching TRBD2 (5 bases). The CDR3 length is 12 residues. The V and J ends lost 6 bases and 6 bases respectively, with 9 bases between them. Germline-derived CDR1 and CDR2 are SGHDN and FVKESK. This chain's CDR3 is CASSKSGNEQFF. The CDR3 nucleotides read TGTGCCAGCAGTAAAAGCGGCAATGAGCAGTTCTTC.

V usage is TRBV4-1 and J usage is TRBJ2-5; 9 nucleotides line up with TRBD2. This CDR3 spans 17 amino acids. V lost 0 bases to trimming and J lost 3 bases; unmatched junction nucleotides: 8. Germline V gene lookup returns CDR1 MGHRA and CDR2 YSYEKL. Here the CDR3 DNA reads TGCGCCAGCAGCCAAGATCTCCAGCGGGGGGCCAAAGAGACCCAGTACTTC. Translating it yields CASSQDLQRGAKETQYF.

The CDR3 DNA is TGTGCCAGCAGCTTAGGGGACAGGGTCAGCACAGATACGCAGTATTTT. This codes for CASSLGDRVSTDTQYF. The gene calls are TRBV5-6 and TRBJ2-3, with TRBD1 matching 9 bases. This CDR3 is 16 amino acids long. The V and J ends lost 2 bases and 0 bases, in that order; junction bases with no gene match: 4. Germline V gives CDR1 SGHDT, CDR2 YYEEEE. The entire variable domain, with the rest obtained from reference TRBV5-6 and TRBJ2-3, is as follows: DAGVTQSPTHLIKTRGQQVTLRCSPKSGHDTVSWYQQALGQGPQFIFQYYEEEERQRGNFPDRFSGHQFPNYSSELNVNALLLGDSALYLCASSLGDRVSTDTQYFGPGTRLTVL.

The chain uses TRBV6-6 and TRBJ2-6; D uncertain. V lost 11 bases, J lost 4 bases, and 9 bases lay in between. The CDR3 runs to 12 residues. From germline, CDR1 is MNHNY and CDR2 SVGAGI (reference sequence). CDR3 sequence (DNA): TGTGCCTCCACGCCGGGGGCCAACGTCCTGACTTTC. Translated, it gives CASTPGANVLTF.

The genes are TRBV7-6 and TRBJ2-3; 9 positions match TRBD2. V shed 8 bases and J 2 bases; nucleotides not matched to a gene: 11. CDR1 is SGHVS and CDR2 is FNYEAQ in the germline V gene. The CDR3 length is 16 residues. The CDR3 DNA is TGTGCCAGCGGTGGGTTGACTAGCGGAAACACAGATACGCAGTATTTT. Translation: CASGGLTSGNTDTQYF.

This clone came up many times. The gene calls are TRBV11-2 and TRBJ2-3; TRBD2 matches at 7 bases. The CDR3 is 15 residues long. Germline loops: CDR1 SGHAT, CDR2 FQNNGV. Trimming removed 6 bases from V and 4 bases from J; junction bases left unmatched: 10. The CDR3 spells CASRPLGGRADTQYF. CDR3 coding DNA: TGTGCCAGCAGGCCTTTAGGAGGGAGGGCAGATACGCAGTATTTT.

This CDR3 is CASSGQGARETQYF. The CDR3 region has the DNA TGTGCCAGCAGTGGACAGGGGGCGCGTGAGACCCAGTACTTC. The V gene is TRBV6-1, the J gene TRBJ2-5; 10 bases align to TRBD1. This CDR3 is 14 amino acids long. Trimming at V came to 4 bases and at J to 5 bases, leaving 4 bases not matched to a gene. Germline V CDR1 and CDR2: MNHNS, SASEGT.

The V gene is TRBV6-4, the J gene TRBJ1-6, with a weak D call TRBD1 (6 bases). CDR1 is MRHNA, CDR2 SNTAGT, per germline. V was shortened by 0 bases and J by 9 bases, with 12 bases between the two germline ends. There are 15 residues in the CDR3. The CDR3: CASSDSGGGSSPLHF. The CDR3 coding sequence is TGTGCCAGCAGTGACTCGGGGGGCGGGAGTTCACCCCTCCACTTT.

A remark on this clone: A single base separates this from a much larger clone, so it may be a read error. The genes are TRBV7-2 and TRBJ2-2; D is unclear. Germline V gives CDR1 SGHTA, CDR2 FQGNSA. This CDR3 is built from 13 residues. Trimming shortened V by 2 bases and J by 3 bases, and 4 bases separated the two germline ends. The CDR3 DNA sequence: TGTGCCAGCAGCTTATGGGACACCGGGGAGCTGTTTTTT. This codes for CASSLWDTGELFF.

V gene TRBV18 combines with J gene TRBJ1-6; tentatively, D is TRBD1 (5 bases). This CDR3 comprises 17 residues. Per germline, CDR1 KGHSH and CDR2 LQKENI. V was cut by 6 bases and J by 10 bases, with 25 bases left in between. This CDR3 reads CASSGRGAGGEGSPLHF. The CDR3, as DNA: TGTGCCAGCTCCGGACGAGGGGCGGGAGGTGAAGGGTCACCCCTCCACTTT.

Here the CDR3 reads CASSTSGGNYNEQFF. Here the CDR3 DNA reads TGTGCCAGCAGCACTAGCGGGGGGAATTACAATGAGCAGTTCTTC. This chain joins TRBV7-2 and TRBJ2-1; 12 bases are shared with TRBD2. The trim removed 5 bases at V and 4 bases at J, leaving 3 bases unmatched. CDR1 and CDR2 from the germline V gene are SGHTA and FQGNSA. The CDR3 runs 15 residues.

The chain combines TRBV6-1 with TRBJ1-3; D perhaps matches TRBD1 (5 bases). V was pared by 2 bases and J by 9 bases, with 11 bases between. The CDR3 consists of 13 residues. CDR1 is MNHNS and CDR2 is SASEGT in the germline V gene. The CDR3 DNA reads TGTGCCAGCAGTGAAAACAGGCTGGCCACCATATATTTT. This codes for CASSENRLATIYF.

At least ten counts were recorded for this clone. The V call is TRBV28, the J call TRBJ2-7, with 8 bases identical to TRBD1. The junction had 8 bases not matched to a gene; V was cut back by 4 bases and J by 3 bases. Germline V gene sequence: CDR1 MDHEN, CDR2 SYDVKM. The CDR3 sequence is 15 residues long. DNA of the CDR3: TGTGCCAGCAGTTCGTCGCCCGGGACAGGCTACGAGCAGTACTTC. Translation gives CASSSSPGTGYEQYF.

The chain employs TRBV9 and TRBJ1-3, with 9 bases fitting TRBD1. Germline V gives CDR1 SGDLS, CDR2 YYNGEE. The CDR3 is 18 residues long. The junction had 10 bases not matched to a gene; V was cut back by 0 bases and J by 3 bases. The DNA of the CDR3 is TGTGCCAGCAGCGTAGGTGGGGACAGGGTGACTGGTGGAAACACCATATATTTT. Protein product: CASSVGGDRVTGGNTIYF.

This clone was seen a single time. This rearrangement joins TRBV4-2 to TRBJ1-6, with TRBD1 matching over 7 bases. The CDR3 runs to 16 residues. The junction had 8 bases not matched to a gene; V was cut back by 0 bases and J by 9 bases. Germline CDR1 is LGHNA and CDR2 is YNFKEQ. The chain's CDR3 is CASSQEGGGLGSPLHF. For the CDR3, the DNA is TGTGCCAGCAGCCAAGAAGGGGGCGGGCTGGGTTCACCCCTCCACTTT.

In its sample, this clone was seen once. V gene TRBV7-6 combines with J gene TRBJ1-6; 10 nucleotides line up with TRBD1. After removal of 5 bases from V and 7 bases from J, the junction contained 8 bases not matched to a gene. The V gene's germline CDR1 is SGHVS and CDR2 FNYEAQ. The CDR3 spans 16 residues. The CDR3 region is CASSPSGTGANSPLHF. The CDR3 DNA is TGTGCCAGCAGCCCATCCGGGACAGGGGCCAATTCACCCCTCCACTTT. The full variable domain, its missing parts supplied by reference TRBV7-6 and TRBJ1-6, is GAGVSQSPRYKVTKRGQDVALRCDPISGHVSLYWYRQALGQGPEFLTYFNYEAQQDKSGLPNDRFSAERPEGSISTLTIQRTEQRDSAMYRCASSPSGTGANSPLHFGNGTRLTVT.

The chain uses TRBV5-1 and TRBJ2-5; the D gene is possibly TRBD2 (5 bases). Trimming stripped 5 bases from V and 4 bases from J, with 15 bases between. CDR1 SGHRS and CDR2 YFSETQ come from the germline V gene. The CDR3 covers 14 residues. This chain's CDR3 is CASSEAVPAETQYF. CDR3 nucleotides: TGCGCCAGCAGTGAAGCGGTCCCGGCAGAGACCCAGTACTTC.

The genes are TRBV5-1 and TRBJ2-2; D gene unclear. The CDR3 runs to 14 residues. Trimming stripped 5 bases from V and 1 base from J, with 9 bases between. CDR1 is SGHRS and CDR2 is YFSETQ in the germline V gene. The CDR3 nucleotides read TGCGCCAGCAGGTTCGCAGGGAACACCGGGGAGCTGTTTTTT. The encoded protein is CASRFAGNTGELFF.

The V call is TRBV6-1, the J call TRBJ2-2, with 12 bases matching TRBD1. CDR1 is MNHNS, CDR2 SASEGT, per germline. The CDR3 covers 15 residues. J lost 8 bases, V lost 5 bases, and 6 bases had no gene match. The CDR3 loop is CASSLGQGAAGELFF. CDR3 DNA: TGTGCCAGCAGTCTGGGACAGGGGGCAGCTGGGGAGCTGTTTTTT.

This clone was seen a few times. The rearrangement uses TRBV28 and TRBJ1-1; D gene ambiguous. The V and J ends lost 3 bases and 10 bases respectively, with 12 bases between them. Germline V gene sequence: CDR1 MDHEN, CDR2 SYDVKM. This CDR3 is built from 12 residues. CDR3 amino acids: CASSLDQMRAFF. In nucleotides, the CDR3 is TGTGCCAGCAGTTTGGATCAAATGAGAGCTTTCTTT.

In this sample, this clone turned up many times. The V and J genes are TRBV14 and TRBJ1-5; no firm D call. CDR3 length: 13 residues. V lost 0 bases and J lost 13, with 13 bases in between. Looked up from germline, CDR1 is SGHDN and CDR2 is FVKESK. The CDR3 nucleotides are TGTGCCAGCAGCCAAGATATTGAAGGATTTCAGCATTTT. Amino acid sequence: CASSQDIEGFQHF.

The J gene is TRBJ1-5, the V gene TRBV19; TRBD1 matches at 8 bases. This CDR3 contains 15 residues. The V segment lost 3 bases and the J segment 5 bases; nucleotides outside the gene matches: 6. Germline V gene sequence: CDR1 LNHDA, CDR2 SQIVND (reference sequence). The CDR3, as DNA: TGTGCCAGTAGTATTTGGGCAGGGGGCGATCAGCCCCAGCATTTT. It yields the protein CASSIWAGGDQPQHF.

As to this clone: A read error may produce the germline difference seen at one junction end. This chain links TRBV7-7 with TRBJ2-1; D gene unclear. The CDR3 length is 14 residues. Germline V gene lookup returns CDR1 SSHAT and CDR2 FNYEAQ (reference sequence). CDR3 sequence reads: CASSLVDGNNEQFF. For the CDR3, the DNA is TGTGCTAGCAGCTTAGTGGATGGAAACAATGAGCAGTTCTTC.

The J gene is TRBJ1-2, the V gene TRBV5-1, with unresolved D. The CDR3 consists of 12 residues. Germline V gene data show CDR1 as SGHRS and CDR2 as YFSETQ. V was clipped by 4 bases and J by 7 bases, with 11 bases between them. In DNA, the CDR3 is TGCGCCAGCAGCATGGCGGGGTTTGGCTACACCTTC. Residues: CASSMAGFGYTF.

The gene calls are TRBV9 and TRBJ2-2; no reliable D call. V was cut by 4 bases and J by 3 bases, with 19 bases left in between. The length of the CDR3 is 17 residues. Germline V gene data show CDR1 as SGDLS and CDR2 as YYNGEE. This chain's CDR3 is CASSSTLVGRDTGELFF. DNA of the CDR3: TGTGCCAGCAGCTCCACACTTGTCGGACGGGACACCGGGGAGCTGTTTTTT.